This entry features one T cell receptor (beta chain) sequence. No antigen is known for it. Base-call qualities are not available, and no considerably larger clone is one nucleotide away. Other DNA sequences within the sample encode an identical CDR3. This sample stems from a study of shared clonotypes between healthy human individuals (dated by TCRdb to the early 2020s). Study-wide context: The cohort comprised a couple of women and a few men aged 18 to 49 years. Different laboratories and diverse techniques were used to prepare libraries and sequence TCR repertoires, to increase sequencing depth and limit assay-specific biases. Leukapheresis yielded between about 0.9 and 9 billion PBMCs per donor. For each donor, CD4 naive and CD4 memory were each run on three plates, CD8 naive on two plates, and CD8 memory on one plate. The study deeply sequenced blood TCR repertoires of about 5 healthy adults to estimate repertoire size and the extent of clonotype sharing between individuals. The full study reports these points: Sharing across several donors was observed for around 4.8% of naive CD4, about 4% of naive CD8, 2% to 2.5% of memory CD4, and roughly 0.4% of memory CD8 clonotypes. Naive subsets generally had larger estimated clonotype richness than memory subsets did. Pairwise subsampling indicated that sequencing depth was expected to affect the degree of clonotype sharing among donors. Incomplete sequencing was indicated by rarefaction of sorted-subset datasets, despite the large sequencing depth. The small number of donors limited the genetic and exposure-history diversity represented. Sampling was limited to blood, and TCR repertoires in tissue likely differ from TCR repertoires in blood. Compared with non-shared clonotypes, clonotypes shared by all four sorted-subset donors had higher generation probabilities.

Using the deep immunoSEQ assay, multiplex PCR amplified TCR CDR3 regions from genomic DNA. Extracted genomic DNA from each cell subset was distributed evenly across all wells of several immunoSEQ 96-well plates, and each plate was treated as a replicate. For sorted subsets, roughly 0.2 ug genomic DNA, equal to 30,000 or so T cell genomes, was loaded into each replicate PCR. Purified libraries were quantified with a Qubit 3.0 fluorometer, sized on a Bioanalyzer 2100, and re-quantified with the KAPA Library Quantification kit. Each immunoSEQ 96-well plate was sequenced on its own single-read 150-cycle Illumina NextSeq 550 flow cell. The published analysis was carried out like this. Because only junctional sequences without quality scores were contained in the immunoSEQ output, filtering matching that applied to full-length reads could not be performed. Sequences were annotated with PyIR, a Python wrapper for IgBLAST v1.9, and V/J genes and CDR3 were assigned using IMGT germline references. Reads with weak V/J assignments (E-value above 1e-6), missing CDR3, stop codons, out-of-frame junctions, or ambiguous translated residues were removed. A V3J clonotype was defined by an identical inferred V gene, J gene, and CDR3 amino acid sequence. The percentage overlap between two repertoires was calculated by dividing the number of shared unique clonotypes by the size of the smaller repertoire. Repertoire richness was assessed with RTK rarefaction, the Chao1 estimator, and Recon v2.1 estimates of unobserved clonotypes. OLGA was used to compute generation probabilities for all TCRbeta clonotypes that the gDNA method yielded from a few donors. Sourced from immuneACCESS, this table was stored by TCRdb with only in-frame sequences that have V and J called. A share of the clones is absent; for the studies checked, an unresolved V gene accounts for under half, and the remainder has no known explanation. That table is the source of V, J and clone size, and D and trimming were worked out from the DNA. The sample contains some 2,100,000 clones, roughly 91% of them found a single time. The ten largest clonotypes hold more than 1.5% of the sample.

Trimming takes 0 bases from V and 5 bases from J, and the germline ends sit 5 bases apart. CDR1 MNHNY and CDR2 SVGAGI were looked up in the germline V gene (reference sequence). Including cysteine and phenylalanine, the CDR3 has 13 amino acids. Just CDR3 DNA is preserved here, 39 bases in frame from base 1. For the CD8 naive samples, CD45RO-negative cells were positively selected for CCR7, yielding a CD45RA+CCR7+ population from which TemRA cells were excluded. Healthy HIV-negative adults with no recently reported acute infections or vaccinations were included as donors. Every donor was a Caucasian adult residing in Nashville, Tennessee, USA. After blood collection by leukapheresis, PBMCs were isolated using Ficoll-Histopaque density gradient centrifugation and then cryopreserved in the vapor phase of liquid nitrogen. Purity and quantity of every magnetically sorted T cell population were checked by analytical flow cytometry. Each sorted fraction had its genomic DNA isolated and then quantified by UV absorbance on a Nanodrop 2000c.

This receptor was identified in a man aged 18 to 29 in good health. Some clones in this sample may be carry-over from other donors' samples. Sequencing was performed on naive CD8+ T cells from PBMCs. The cell subset or site label, read with the paper, signifies: CD45RA+CCR7+. The chain is encoded by TRBV6-6 joined to TRBJ1-5, with TRBD1 perhaps the D gene, on 5 matching bases. The CDR3 loop reads CASSYSGDQPQHF. The DNA sequence is TGTGCCAGCAGTTACTCGGGGGATCAGCCCCAGCATTTT.